The text below deals with one T cell receptor beta chain. Sequenced by immunoSEQ multiplex PCR; TCRdb stores in-frame clones only, minus some. The data hold 40,000 or so clones, with 70% to 90% observed a single time. This sample stems from a study of blood T cell repertoires in COVID-19. For the study at large: There were acute and convalescent COVID-19 samples, and they came from the United States, Italy and Spain.

Germline CDR1 and CDR2: SQVTM and ANQGSEA. This CDR3 is built from 11 residues. V dropped 7 bases and J dropped 8 bases, with 12 bases sitting between them. Sequences were obtained from peripheral blood. The V call is TRBV29-1, the J call TRBJ1-5, with D unclear. The TCR was taken from a human donor in a cohort sampled during active COVID-19. The CDR3, as DNA: TGCAGCGCCCACGAACGGGAGCCCCAGCATTTT. The encoded protein is CSAHEREPQHF.